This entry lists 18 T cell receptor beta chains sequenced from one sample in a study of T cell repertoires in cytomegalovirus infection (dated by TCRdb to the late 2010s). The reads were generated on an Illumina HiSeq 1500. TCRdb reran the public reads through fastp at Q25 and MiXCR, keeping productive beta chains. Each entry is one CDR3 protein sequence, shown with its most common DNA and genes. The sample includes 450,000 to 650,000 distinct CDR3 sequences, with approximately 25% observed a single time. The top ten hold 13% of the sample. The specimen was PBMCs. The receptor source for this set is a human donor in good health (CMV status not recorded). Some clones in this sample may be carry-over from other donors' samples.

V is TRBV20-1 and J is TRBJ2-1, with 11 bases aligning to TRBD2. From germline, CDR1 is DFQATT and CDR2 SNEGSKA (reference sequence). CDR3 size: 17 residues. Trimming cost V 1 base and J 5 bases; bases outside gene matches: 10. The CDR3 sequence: CSARADWGLAENNEQFF. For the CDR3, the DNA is TGCAGTGCTAGAGCTGATTGGGGACTAGCGGAAAACAATGAGCAGTTCTTC.

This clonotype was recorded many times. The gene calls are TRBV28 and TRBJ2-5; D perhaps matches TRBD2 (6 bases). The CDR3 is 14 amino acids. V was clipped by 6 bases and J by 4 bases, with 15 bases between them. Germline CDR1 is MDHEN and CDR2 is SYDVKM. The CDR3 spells CASRSGLPVETQYF. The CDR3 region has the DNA TGTGCCAGCAGATCGGGACTTCCCGTAGAGACCCAGTACTTC.

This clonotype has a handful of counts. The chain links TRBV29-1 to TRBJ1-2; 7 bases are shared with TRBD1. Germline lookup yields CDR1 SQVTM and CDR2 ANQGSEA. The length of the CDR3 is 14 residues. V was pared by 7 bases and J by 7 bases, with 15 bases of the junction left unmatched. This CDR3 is CSAGAGQGGGGYTF. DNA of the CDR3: TGCAGCGCTGGGGCCGGCCAGGGGGGTGGTGGCTACACCTTC. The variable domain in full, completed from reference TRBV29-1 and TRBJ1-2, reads SAVISQKPSRDICQRGTSLTIQCQVDSQVTMMFWYRQQPGQSLTLIATANQGSEATYESGFVIDKFPISRPNLTFSTLTVSNMSPEDSSIYLCSAGAGQGGGGYTFGSGTRLTVV.

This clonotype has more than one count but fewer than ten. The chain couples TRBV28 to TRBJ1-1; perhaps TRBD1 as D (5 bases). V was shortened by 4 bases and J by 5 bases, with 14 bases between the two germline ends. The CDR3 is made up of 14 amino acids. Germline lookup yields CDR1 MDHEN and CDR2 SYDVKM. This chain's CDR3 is CASSWGGGRTEAFF. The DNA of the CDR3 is TGTGCCAGCAGTTGGGGTGGGGGTCGGACTGAAGCTTTCTTT.

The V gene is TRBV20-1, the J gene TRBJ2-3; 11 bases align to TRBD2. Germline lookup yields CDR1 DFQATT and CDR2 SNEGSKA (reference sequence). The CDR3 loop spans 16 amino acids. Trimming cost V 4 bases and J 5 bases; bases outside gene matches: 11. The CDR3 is CSATPLTSGSGDTQYF. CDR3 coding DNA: TGCAGTGCTACGCCCCTTACTAGCGGGAGTGGAGATACGCAGTATTTT.

CDR3 residues: CASSFRGEETQYF. The CDR3 DNA reads as TGCGCCAGCAGCTTCCGCGGAGAAGAGACCCAGTACTTC. V and J are TRBV5-1 and TRBJ2-5; the D is unclear. CDR1 is SGHRS, CDR2 YFSETQ, per germline. The CDR3 has 13 residues. Between the trimmed V and J ends, which lost 2 bases and 3 bases, there was a span of 8 bases.

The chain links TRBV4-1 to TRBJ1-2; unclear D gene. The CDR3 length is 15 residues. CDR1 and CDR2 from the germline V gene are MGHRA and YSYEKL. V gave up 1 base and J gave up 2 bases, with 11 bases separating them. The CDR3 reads CASSQVALGNYGYTF. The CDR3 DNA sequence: TGCGCCAGCAGCCAAGTTGCTCTTGGGAACTATGGCTACACCTTC.

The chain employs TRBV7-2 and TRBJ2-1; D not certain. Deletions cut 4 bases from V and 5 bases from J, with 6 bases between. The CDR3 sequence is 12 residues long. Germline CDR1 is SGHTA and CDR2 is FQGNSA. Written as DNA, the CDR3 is TGTGCCAGCAGCTCCCTAGACAATGAGCAGTTCTTC. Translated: CASSSLDNEQFF.

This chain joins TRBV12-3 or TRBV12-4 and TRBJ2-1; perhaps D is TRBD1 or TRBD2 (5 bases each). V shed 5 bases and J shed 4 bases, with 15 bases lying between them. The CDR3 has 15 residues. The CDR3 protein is CASSLGDGSYNEQFF. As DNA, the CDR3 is TGTGCCAGCAGTCTGGGGGACGGAAGTTACAATGAGCAGTTCTTC.

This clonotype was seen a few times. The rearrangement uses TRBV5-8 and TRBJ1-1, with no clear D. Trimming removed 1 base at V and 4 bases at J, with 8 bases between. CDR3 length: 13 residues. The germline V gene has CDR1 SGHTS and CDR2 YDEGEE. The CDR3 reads CASSLYPSTEAFF. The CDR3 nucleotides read TGTGCCAGCAGCTTGTACCCGAGCACTGAAGCTTTCTTT. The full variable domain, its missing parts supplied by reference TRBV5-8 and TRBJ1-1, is EAGVTQSPTHLIKTRGQQATLRCSPISGHTSVYWYQQALGLGLQFLLWYDEGEERNRGNFPPRFSGRQFPNYSSELNVNALELEDSALYLCASSLYPSTEAFFGQGTRLTVV.

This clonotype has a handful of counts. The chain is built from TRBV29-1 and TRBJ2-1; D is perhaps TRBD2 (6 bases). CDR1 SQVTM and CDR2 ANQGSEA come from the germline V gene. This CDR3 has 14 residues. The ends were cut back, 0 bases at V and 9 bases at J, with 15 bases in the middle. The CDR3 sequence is CSVEENGSTGEQFF. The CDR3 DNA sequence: TGCAGCGTTGAAGAAAACGGGAGTACCGGTGAGCAGTTCTTC.

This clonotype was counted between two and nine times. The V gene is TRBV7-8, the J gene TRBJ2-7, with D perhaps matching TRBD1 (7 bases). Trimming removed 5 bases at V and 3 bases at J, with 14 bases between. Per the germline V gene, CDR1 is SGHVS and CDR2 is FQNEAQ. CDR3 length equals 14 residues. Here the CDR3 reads CASSGGTEGYEQYF. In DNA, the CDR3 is TGTGCCAGCAGCGGGGGGACAGAAGGCTACGAGCAGTACTTC.

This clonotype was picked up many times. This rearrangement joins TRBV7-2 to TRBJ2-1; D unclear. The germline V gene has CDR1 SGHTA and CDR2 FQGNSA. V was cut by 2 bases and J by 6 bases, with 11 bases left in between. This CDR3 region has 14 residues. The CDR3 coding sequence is TGTGCCAGCAGCTTAAGGTTAGTTGGCAATGAGCAGTTCTTC. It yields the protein CASSLRLVGNEQFF.

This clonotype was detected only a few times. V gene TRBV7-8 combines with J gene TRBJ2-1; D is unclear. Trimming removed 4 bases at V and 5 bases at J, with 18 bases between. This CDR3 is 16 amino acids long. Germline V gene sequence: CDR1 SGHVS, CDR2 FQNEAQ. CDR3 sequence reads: CASSSRPRRMNNEQFF. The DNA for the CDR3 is TGTGCCAGCAGCTCTCGCCCGAGACGGATGAACAATGAGCAGTTCTTC.

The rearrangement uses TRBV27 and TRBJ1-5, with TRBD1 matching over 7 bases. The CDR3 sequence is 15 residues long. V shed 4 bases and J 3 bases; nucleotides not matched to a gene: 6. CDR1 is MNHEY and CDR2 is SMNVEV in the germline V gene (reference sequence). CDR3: CASSSPGQINQPQHF. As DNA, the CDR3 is TGTGCCAGCAGTTCCCCGGGACAGATCAATCAGCCCCAGCATTTT.

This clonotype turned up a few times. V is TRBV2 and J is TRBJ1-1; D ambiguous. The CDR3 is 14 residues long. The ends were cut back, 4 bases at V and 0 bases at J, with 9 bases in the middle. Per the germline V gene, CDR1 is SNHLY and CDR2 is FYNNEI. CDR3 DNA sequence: TGTGCCAGCAGTGTAACAGCAATGAACACTGAAGCTTTCTTT. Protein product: CASSVTAMNTEAFF.

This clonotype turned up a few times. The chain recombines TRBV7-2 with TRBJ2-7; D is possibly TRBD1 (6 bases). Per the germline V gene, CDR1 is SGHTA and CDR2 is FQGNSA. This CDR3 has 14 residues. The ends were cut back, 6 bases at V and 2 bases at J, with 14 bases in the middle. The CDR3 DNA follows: TGTGCCAGCAGGCCGACAGGTCTCACCTACGAGCAGTACTTC. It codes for CASRPTGLTYEQYF.

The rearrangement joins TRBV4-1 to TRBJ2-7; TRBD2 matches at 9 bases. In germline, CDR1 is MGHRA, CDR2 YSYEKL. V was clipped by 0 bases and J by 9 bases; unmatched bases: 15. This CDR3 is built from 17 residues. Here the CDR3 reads CASSQDWSSGSRNGQYV. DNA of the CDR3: TGCGCCAGCAGCCAAGATTGGAGTAGCGGGAGTAGGAATGGGCAGTACGTC.